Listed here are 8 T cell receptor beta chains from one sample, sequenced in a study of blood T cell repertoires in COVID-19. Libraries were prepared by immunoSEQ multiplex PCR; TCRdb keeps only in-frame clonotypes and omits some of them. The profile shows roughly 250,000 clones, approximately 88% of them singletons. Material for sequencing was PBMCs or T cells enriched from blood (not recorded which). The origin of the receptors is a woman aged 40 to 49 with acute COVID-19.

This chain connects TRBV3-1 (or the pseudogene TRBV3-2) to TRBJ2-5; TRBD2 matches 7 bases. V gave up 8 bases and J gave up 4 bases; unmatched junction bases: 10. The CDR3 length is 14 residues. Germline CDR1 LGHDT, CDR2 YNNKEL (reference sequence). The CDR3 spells CASGLEGSGETQYF. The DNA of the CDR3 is TGTGCCAGCGGACTAGAAGGGTCTGGAGAGACCCAGTACTTC.

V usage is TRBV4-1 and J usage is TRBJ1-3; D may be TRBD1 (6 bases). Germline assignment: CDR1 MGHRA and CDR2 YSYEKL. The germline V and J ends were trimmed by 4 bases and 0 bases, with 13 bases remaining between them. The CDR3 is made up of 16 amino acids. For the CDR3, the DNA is TGCGCCAGCAGCCGGGTGGACAGTTACTCTGGAAACACCATATATTTT. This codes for CASSRVDSYSGNTIYF.

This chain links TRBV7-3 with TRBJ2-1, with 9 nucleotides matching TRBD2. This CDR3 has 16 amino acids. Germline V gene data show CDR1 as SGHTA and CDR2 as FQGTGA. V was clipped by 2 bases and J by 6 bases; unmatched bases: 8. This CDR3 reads CASSLGASGMFNEQFF. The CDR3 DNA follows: TGTGCCAGCAGCTTAGGGGCTAGCGGGATGTTCAATGAGCAGTTCTTC.

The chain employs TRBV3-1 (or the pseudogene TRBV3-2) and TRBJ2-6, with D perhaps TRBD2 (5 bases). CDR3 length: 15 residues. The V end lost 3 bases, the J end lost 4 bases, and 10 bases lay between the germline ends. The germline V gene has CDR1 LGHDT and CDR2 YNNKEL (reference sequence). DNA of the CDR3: TGTGCCAGCAGCCAGGGTCCGGGAGGGGCCAACGTCCTGACTTTC. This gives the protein CASSQGPGGANVLTF.

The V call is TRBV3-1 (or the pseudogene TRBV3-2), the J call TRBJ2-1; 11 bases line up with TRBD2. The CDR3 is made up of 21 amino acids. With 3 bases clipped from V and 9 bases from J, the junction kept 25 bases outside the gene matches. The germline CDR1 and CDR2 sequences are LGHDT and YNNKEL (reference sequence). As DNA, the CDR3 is TGTGCCAGCAGCCATGTCACCGGGTCCAGAAAGAGCTTAGCGGGAGGGGCTGAGCAGTTCTTC. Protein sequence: CASSHVTGSRKSLAGGAEQFF.

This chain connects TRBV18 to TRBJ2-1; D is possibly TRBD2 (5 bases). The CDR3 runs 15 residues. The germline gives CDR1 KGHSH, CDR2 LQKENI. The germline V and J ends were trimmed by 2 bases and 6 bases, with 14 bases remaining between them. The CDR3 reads CASSPGWESPNEQFF. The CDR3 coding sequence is TGTGCCAGCTCACCAGGGTGGGAGAGTCCCAATGAGCAGTTCTTC.

The CDR3 coding sequence is TGTGCCAGCAGCTTGGGCGTTTCATTCAATGAGCAGTTCTTC. Residues: CASSLGVSFNEQFF. This rearrangement joins TRBV11-2 to TRBJ2-1, with D uncertain. Germline V gives CDR1 SGHAT, CDR2 FQNNGV. V shed 3 bases and J shed 6 bases, with 12 bases lying between them. CDR3 length: 14 residues.

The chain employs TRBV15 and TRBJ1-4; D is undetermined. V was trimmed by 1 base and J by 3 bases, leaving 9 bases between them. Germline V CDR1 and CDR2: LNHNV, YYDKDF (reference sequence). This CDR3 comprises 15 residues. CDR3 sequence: CATSRVITANEKLFF. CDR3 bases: TGTGCCACCAGCAGAGTTATAACGGCTAATGAAAAACTGTTTTTT.